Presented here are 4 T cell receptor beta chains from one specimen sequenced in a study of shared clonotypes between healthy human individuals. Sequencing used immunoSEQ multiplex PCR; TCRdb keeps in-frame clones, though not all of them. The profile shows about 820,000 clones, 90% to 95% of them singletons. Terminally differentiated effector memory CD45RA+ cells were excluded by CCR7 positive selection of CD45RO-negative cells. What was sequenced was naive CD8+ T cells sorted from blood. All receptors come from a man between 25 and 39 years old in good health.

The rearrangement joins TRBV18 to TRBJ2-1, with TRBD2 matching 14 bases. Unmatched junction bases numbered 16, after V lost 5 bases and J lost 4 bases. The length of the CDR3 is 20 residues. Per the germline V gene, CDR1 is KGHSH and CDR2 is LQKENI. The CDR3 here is CASSTYPGTSGRGAYNEQFF. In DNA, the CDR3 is TGTGCCAGCTCAACCTACCCCGGGACTAGCGGGAGAGGGGCTTACAATGAGCAGTTCTTC.

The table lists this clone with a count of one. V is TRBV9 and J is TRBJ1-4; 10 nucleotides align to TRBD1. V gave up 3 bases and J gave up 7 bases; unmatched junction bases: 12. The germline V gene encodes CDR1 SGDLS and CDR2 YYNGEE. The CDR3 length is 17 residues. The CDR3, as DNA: TGTGCCAGCAGCGGGAGCTCGACAGGGGGCAGTCGTGAAAAACTGTTTTTT. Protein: CASSGSSTGGSREKLFF.

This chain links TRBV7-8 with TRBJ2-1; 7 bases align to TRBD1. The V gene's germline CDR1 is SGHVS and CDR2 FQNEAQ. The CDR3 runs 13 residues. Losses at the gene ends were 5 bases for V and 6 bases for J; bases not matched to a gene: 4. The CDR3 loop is CASSLRQGNEQFF. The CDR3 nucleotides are TGTGCCAGCAGCCTCAGACAGGGCAATGAGCAGTTCTTC.

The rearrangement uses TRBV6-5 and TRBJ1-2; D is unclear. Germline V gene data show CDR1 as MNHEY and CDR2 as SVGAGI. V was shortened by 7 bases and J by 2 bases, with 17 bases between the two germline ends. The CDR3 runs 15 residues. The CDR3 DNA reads TGTGCCAGCACTCCAATGGTAGGCAGCAACTATGGCTACACCTTC. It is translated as CASTPMVGSNYGYTF.